This TCR beta chain was found in a study of blood T cell repertoires in COVID-19. Study summary: Samples representing acute and convalescent COVID-19 were sourced from the United States, Italy and Spain. The analysed material was cDNA or gDNA that came from T cells, B-cell-depleted T cells, or PBMCs.

Authors' methods: Amplified reference gene primers provided the basis for estimating nucleated cell counts. TCRdb's table, derived via immunoSEQ multiplex PCR, lists solely in-frame clones and lacks some. The V and J calls and clone size are taken from that table; D and trimming were inferred from the DNA. The sample gives fewer than 300,000 clones, more than 65% of which show up once; around 3.2% is in the top ten. This CDR3 spans 17 amino acids. V lost 0 bases and J lost 9, with 18 bases in between. Germline CDR1 reads SGHDN; CDR2 reads FVKESK. Sequences were obtained from peripheral blood. This TCR was recovered from a woman younger than 30 with acute or convalescent COVID-19. The chain combines TRBV14 with TRBJ1-6; perhaps TRBD1 as D (6 bases). CDR3 amino acids: CASSQDPGAGVSSPLHF. The CDR3 coding sequence is TGTGCCAGCAGCCAAGATCCAGGGGCAGGGGTTAGTTCACCCCTCCACTTT.